This TCR beta chain stems from a study of PD-L1 blockade in urothelial cancer. Regarding time point: peripheral blood 6 weeks after treatment start. Per patient, between 1 and 8 samples were collected at pretreatment and on-treatment time points. TCRdb's copy holds only in-frame clones and misses some; the assay was immunoSEQ multiplex PCR. The table has about 23,000 clones, under 95% seen once; the top ten hold approximately 10%. CDR3 length: 15 residues. The germline CDR1 and CDR2 sequences are SGHRS and YFSETQ. V dropped 4 bases and J dropped 4; count of bases not matched to a gene: 7. The source was PBMCs, collected around atezolizumab (anti-PD-L1) treatment. This sequence joins TRBV5-1 and TRBJ2-2; TRBD2 aligns across 7 bases. The receptor was derived from a woman in her sixties or seventies with urothelial cancer. CDR3 region: CASSPTWGGTGELFF. DNA for the CDR3: TGCGCCAGCAGCCCCACTTGGGGGGGCACCGGGGAGCTGTTTTTT.